This record concerns one TCR beta chain sequence. This CDR3 has 15 residues. V was cut by 6 bases and J by 6 bases, with 20 bases left in between. The germline CDR1 and CDR2 sequences are SEHNR and FQNEAQ (reference sequence). These data are taken from a study of control samples from healthy donors and cancer patients. Repertoires were generated with immunoSEQ multiplex PCR, while TCRdb's copy carries only in-frame clones and drops some. The sample records approximately 110,000 clones, roughly 90% being singletons. The genes are TRBV7-9 and TRBJ1-2, with D tentatively TRBD1 (6 bases). The specimen sequenced was blood. This receptor was obtained from a woman aged 18 to 35 in good health. CDR3 sequence (DNA): TGTGCCAGCAGATCCCCTTTTCACAGGGTGGATGGCTACACCTTC. This sequence encodes CASRSPFHRVDGYTF.